The entry below gives a single TCR beta chain sequence along with its context. Its matching antigen is unknown. TCRdb used MiXCR to reprocess the RT-PCR reads, holding one entry per CDR3 protein. The sample lists about 180,000 distinct CDR3 sequences, 9.2% occurring once. This sample stems from a study of response to subunit inactivated influenza vaccine. General study results and limits: T cells newly recruited by each seasonal influenza vaccination are few, the authors suggested.

The germline gives CDR1 DFQATT, CDR2 SNEGSKA (reference sequence). The ends lost 4 bases at V and 0 bases at J; junction bases unmatched: 5. This CDR3 comprises 14 residues. The sequencing used non-naive T cells sorted from PBMCs, collected on the day of vaccination. The sequence came from a man aged 50 to 60 who received an inactivated influenza vaccine. This rearrangement joins TRBV20-1 to TRBJ1-1, with 7 bases fitting TRBD1. The CDR3 loop reads CSAIRQGVNTEAFF. DNA of the CDR3: TGCAGTGCTATTCGACAGGGTGTGAACACTGAAGCTTTCTTT.